The next 15 T cell receptor beta chains were all read from a single sample in a study of shared clonotypes between healthy human individuals. Clones were read by immunoSEQ multiplex PCR, and TCRdb kept only the in-frame ones, dropping some. Seen here are about 1 million clones, 75% observed once, and the top ten hold approximately 1.5%. Sequenced sample: memory CD4+ T cells sorted from blood. Regarding subset: CD45RA-negative fraction. These receptors were obtained from a man in his late teens or twenties in good health.

The chain carries TRBV4-3 and TRBJ2-1, with 8 bases matching TRBD1. This CDR3 comprises 16 residues. J was trimmed by 2 bases and V by 0 bases; bases with no gene match: 3. CDR1 LGHNA and CDR2 YSLEER come from the germline V gene. The CDR3 reads CASSQETGDPYNEQFF. In nucleotides, the CDR3 is TGCGCCAGCAGCCAAGAGACAGGGGACCCCTACAATGAGCAGTTCTTC.

The CDR3 reads CAISESLPGQGYQETQYF. CDR3 coding DNA: TGTGCCATCAGTGAGTCGTTGCCGGGACAGGGCTACCAAGAGACCCAGTACTTC. V usage is TRBV10-3 and J usage is TRBJ2-5, with 9 bases matching TRBD1. CDR1 and CDR2 (germline): ENHRY, SYGVKD. The ends lost 0 bases at V and 0 bases at J; junction bases unmatched: 8. The CDR3 totals 18 residues.

J is TRBJ2-5 and V is TRBV7-2; 8 nucleotides match TRBD1. The trim removed 5 bases at V and 5 bases at J, leaving 7 bases unmatched. Germline lookup yields CDR1 SGHTA and CDR2 FQGNSA. CDR3 length equals 14 residues. CDR3 sequence: CASSINRGSETQYF. The CDR3 DNA reads as TGTGCCAGCAGCATTAACAGGGGGTCGGAGACCCAGTACTTC.

With respect to this clone: Other DNA sequences in this sample translate to the same CDR3. The V and J genes are TRBV5-4 and TRBJ2-3, with D unresolved. Trimming cost V 0 bases and J 6 bases, with 5 bases left between them. The CDR3 covers 12 residues. Germline CDR1 SGHNT, CDR2 YYREEE (reference sequence). The CDR3: CASSLGGDTQYF. For the CDR3, the DNA is TGTGCCAGCAGCTTGGGTGGGGATACGCAGTATTTT. The full variable domain, in which reference TRBV5-4 and TRBJ2-3 provide the parts outside the CDR3, is ETGVTQSPTHLIKTRGQQVTLRCSSQSGHNTVSWYQQALGQGPQFIFQYYREEENGRGNFPPRFSGLQFPNYSSELNVNALELDDSALYLCASSLGGDTQYFGPGTRLTVL.

The rearrangement links TRBV30 to TRBJ1-2; D remains ambiguous. V lost 3 bases and J lost 6, with 17 bases in between. CDR3 length equals 14 residues. The germline gives CDR1 GTSNPN, CDR2 SVGIG (reference sequence). The CDR3 DNA reads TGTGCCTGGAGCCCCCTGCTAGGATGGGATGGCTACACCTTC. Translation gives CAWSPLLGWDGYTF.

This chain connects TRBV4-3 to TRBJ2-3; 7 nucleotides agree with TRBD2. V shed 1 base and J 10 bases; nucleotides not matched to a gene: 2. This CDR3 is built from 12 residues. Germline loops: CDR1 LGHNA, CDR2 YSLEER. In DNA form, the CDR3 reads TGCGCCAGCAGCCAAGGGCTAGCGGCGCAGTATTTT. It codes for CASSQGLAAQYF.

This clone was counted between two and nine times. V is TRBV18 and J is TRBJ1-6, with D maybe TRBD1 (6 bases). Trimming cost V 2 bases and J 11 bases, with 16 bases left between them. CDR3 length: 15 amino acids. Germline-derived CDR1 and CDR2 are KGHSH and LQKENI. CDR3 region: CASSPSTGFRAPLHF. DNA of the CDR3: TGTGCCAGCTCACCATCCACAGGGTTCAGGGCACCCCTCCACTTT.

CDR3 DNA: TGTGCCAGCACGACTAGCGGGAAGTACAATGAGCAGTTCTTC. This gives the protein CASTTSGKYNEQFF. The chain uses TRBV5-8 and TRBJ2-1; TRBD2 aligns across 11 bases. V lost 6 bases and J lost 4; bases outside the gene matches: 3. The CDR3 is made up of 14 amino acids. Germline lookup yields CDR1 SGHTS and CDR2 YDEGEE. The variable domain in full, with the rest retrieved from reference TRBV5-8 and TRBJ2-1, is EAGVTQSPTHLIKTRGQQATLRCSPISGHTSVYWYQQALGLGLQFLLWYDEGEERNRGNFPPRFSGRQFPNYSSELNVNALELEDSALYLCASTTSGKYNEQFFGPGTRLTVL.

This chain joins TRBV7-9 and TRBJ2-5, with D maybe TRBD1 (5 bases). The CDR3 sequence is 14 residues long. The germline V gene has CDR1 SEHNR and CDR2 FQNEAQ (reference sequence). Trimming took off 1 base at V and 7 bases at J, with 13 bases between the two ends. CDR3 nucleotides: TGTGCCAGCAGCTTAGAGGCAGGGATCGGGACCCAGTACTTC. Its protein product is CASSLEAGIGTQYF.

The rearrangement uses TRBV2 and TRBJ1-6, with unresolved D. The germline V and J ends were trimmed by 8 bases and 8 bases, with 13 bases remaining between them. Germline values: CDR1 SNHLY, CDR2 FYNNEI. The CDR3 is 13 amino acids. CDR3 protein: CASGVREDSPLHF. CDR3 coding DNA: TGTGCCAGCGGAGTCCGGGAAGATTCACCCCTCCACTTT.

In this sample, this clone turned up once. The chain joins TRBV19 to TRBJ1-2; unclear D gene. Germline lookup yields CDR1 LNHDA and CDR2 SQIVND (reference sequence). This CDR3 has 14 residues. V lost 0 bases to trimming and J lost 2 bases, with 7 bases between them. CDR3 nucleotides: TGTGCCAGTAGTATAGATTTCGCGAACTATGGCTACACCTTC. As protein: CASSIDFANYGYTF.

This clone was observed a few times. At one boundary the junction diverges from the germline segment, which might be a read error. CDR3 nucleotides: TGTGCTAGCAGCCGGGACAGGGACACTGAAGCTTTCTTT. Its protein is CASSRDRDTEAFF. The chain recombines TRBV7-7 with TRBJ1-1, with 9 positions matching TRBD1. The CDR3 totals 13 residues. CDR1 and CDR2 from the germline V gene are SSHAT and FNYEAQ (reference sequence).

This clone was detected only once. This rearrangement joins TRBV9 to TRBJ1-3; 8 bases are a match to TRBD1. The germline V gene has CDR1 SGDLS and CDR2 YYNGEE. The CDR3 is made up of 17 amino acids. The trim removed 4 bases at V and 0 bases at J, leaving 9 bases unmatched. In nucleotides, the CDR3 is TGTGCCAGCAGCCCTCGGGACAGGATAATCTCTGGAAACACCATATATTTT. Translation: CASSPRDRIISGNTIYF.

This clone has more than one count but fewer than ten. V usage is TRBV14 and J usage is TRBJ1-1; D unclear. The CDR3 runs 15 residues. CDR1 and CDR2 from the germline V gene are SGHDN and FVKESK. The V and J ends lost 2 bases and 3 bases respectively, with 13 bases between them. The chain's CDR3 is CASSQRTRTDTEAFF. CDR3 sequence (DNA): TGTGCCAGCAGCCAAAGGACTAGGACGGACACTGAAGCTTTCTTT.

Points on this clone: Other DNA sequences in this specimen translate into the identical CDR3. The chain recombines TRBV5-6 with TRBJ2-5, with 11 nucleotides matching TRBD2. The CDR3 covers 16 residues. The germline V gene encodes CDR1 SGHDT and CDR2 YYEEEE. The trim removed 0 bases at V and 1 base at J, leaving 2 bases unmatched. CDR3 sequence reads: CASSLALAGGQETQYF. CDR3 coding DNA: TGTGCCAGCAGCTTGGCCCTAGCGGGAGGCCAAGAGACCCAGTACTTC.